What follows are 13 T cell receptor beta chains derived from one specimen sequenced in a study of T cells after yellow fever vaccination. From the 5' RACE reads, TCRdb called clonotypes with MiXCR, one entry per CDR3 protein. The profile covers around 63,000 distinct CDR3 sequences, with approximately 7% appearing a single time and 30% to 45% taken by the ten largest. The specimen comprised CD8+ T cells sorted from PBMCs, sampled 15 days after the yellow fever booster vaccination. The receptors stem from a man younger than 45 who received the YFV17D yellow fever vaccine.

This clonotype has ten or more counts. This chain joins TRBV15 and TRBJ2-7; D may be TRBD1 (6 bases). This CDR3 contains 11 residues. V lost 8 bases and J 3 bases, leaving 8 bases between the germline ends. Germline V gene sequence: CDR1 LNHNV, CDR2 YYDKDF (reference sequence). CDR3 residues: CATQGNYEQYF. Written as DNA, the CDR3 is TGTGCCACCCAGGGGAACTACGAGCAGTACTTC.

This clonotype was recorded at least ten times. V is TRBV20-1 and J is TRBJ2-1, with 12 bases that match TRBD2. This CDR3 contains 15 residues. Trimming took 4 bases from V and 6 from J; bases not matched to a gene: 7. From germline, CDR1 is DFQATT and CDR2 SNEGSKA (reference sequence). The CDR3 DNA sequence: TGCAGTGCTAACCCTAGCGGGAGGGCGGGCAATGAGCAGTTCTTC. Its protein product is CSANPSGRAGNEQFF.

Many counts were recorded for this clonotype. The chain employs TRBV7-8 and TRBJ2-3; 8 bases match TRBD2. CDR1 and CDR2 from the germline V gene are SGHVS and FQNEAQ. This CDR3 is 16 amino acids long. V lost 3 bases and J lost 2; bases outside the gene matches: 7. CDR3 in DNA: TGTGCCAGCAGCTTGGCGGCGGGAGGTTACACAGATACGCAGTATTTT. Residues: CASSLAAGGYTDTQYF.

This clonotype has a count of ten or more. The rearrangement joins TRBV27 to TRBJ2-5; 10 bases fit TRBD2. V shed 0 bases and J 4 bases; nucleotides not matched to a gene: 5. Germline values: CDR1 MNHEY, CDR2 SMNVEV (reference sequence). This CDR3 is 16 amino acids long. The CDR3 is CASSLSGLAGGETQYF. The CDR3, as DNA: TGTGCCAGCAGTTTATCTGGGTTAGCGGGAGGAGAGACCCAGTACTTC.

In its sample, this clonotype was seen once. A much bigger clone sits one base away, suggesting this may be a read error. This is likely a read error, given that the CDR3 carries no conserved phenylalanine or tryptophan at its end. The chain couples TRBV9 to TRBJ2-7, with 10 nucleotides matching TRBD1. Looked up from germline, CDR1 is SGDLS and CDR2 is YYNGEE. Trimming at V came to 4 bases and at J to 5 bases, leaving 6 bases not matched to a gene. This CDR3 region has 14 residues. In nucleotides, the CDR3 is TGTGCCAGCAGCCTTCAAGGGACAGGGGACGAGCAGTACTGC. Its protein is CASSLQGTGDEQYC.

This clonotype was counted ten times or more. The CDR3 DNA sequence: TGCAGCGTCGTAAGGGGGGGATACGGGGAGACCCAGTACTTC. It encodes CSVVRGGYGETQYF. V gene TRBV29-1 combines with J gene TRBJ2-5; D might be TRBD2 (7 bases). Germline assignment: CDR1 SQVTM and CDR2 ANQGSEA. The CDR3 is 14 residues long. V lost 6 bases, J lost 5 bases, and 19 bases lay in between.

This clonotype appeared a few times. CDR3 sequence: CASSYSISGYEQYF. The CDR3 nucleotides are TGTGCCAGCAGTTACTCGATTAGTGGCTACGAGCAGTACTTC. The V call is TRBV6-2 or TRBV6-3, the J call TRBJ2-7; D remains unclear. The ends were cut back, 0 bases at V and 3 bases at J, with 9 bases in the middle. The CDR3 consists of 14 residues. CDR1 is MNHEY, CDR2 SVGEGT, per germline.

This clonotype was detected ten times or more. The rearrangement uses TRBV20-1 and TRBJ2-1; D could derive from TRBD1 or TRBD2 (6 bases each). CDR3 length equals 12 residues. V dropped 8 bases and J dropped 11 bases, with 19 bases sitting between them. Germline CDR1 is DFQATT and CDR2 is SNEGSKA (reference sequence). CDR3 DNA: TGCAGTCAGGGGTCGGGAGAGGTGCAGCAGTTCTTC. This gives the protein CSQGSGEVQQFF.

This clonotype was detected many times. The chain is built from TRBV29-1 and TRBJ2-1, with TRBD1 matching 8 bases. The CDR3 length is 16 residues. After removal of 2 bases from V and 4 bases from J, the junction contained 10 bases not matched to a gene. From germline, CDR1 is SQVTM and CDR2 ANQGSEA. The CDR3 here is CSVETGGEALYNEQFF. The DNA for the CDR3 is TGCAGCGTTGAAACAGGGGGAGAAGCATTATACAATGAGCAGTTCTTC.

The sample holds many counts of this clonotype. The gene calls are TRBV15 and TRBJ1-1; TRBD1 aligns across 7 bases. V was clipped by 5 bases and J by 8 bases; unmatched bases: 5. The CDR3 has 12 amino acids. Germline V gene sequence: CDR1 LNHNV, CDR2 YYDKDF (reference sequence). This CDR3 is CATSGRQGEAFF. In nucleotides, the CDR3 is TGTGCCACCAGCGGTCGACAGGGCGAAGCTTTCTTT. Variable domain in full (rest from reference TRBV15 and TRBJ1-1): DAMVIQNPRYQVTQFGKPVTLSCSQTLNHNVMYWYQQKSSQAPKLLFHYYDKDFNNEADTPDNFQSRRPNTSFCFLDIRSPGLGDTAMYLCATSGRQGEAFFGQGTRLTVV.

This clonotype was counted many times. The chain carries TRBV12-3 or TRBV12-4 and TRBJ2-1, with a weak D call TRBD2 (6 bases). The CDR3 has 15 amino acids. V dropped 3 bases and J dropped 7 bases, with 16 bases sitting between them. The CDR3 is CASSFGSGVGNEQFF. Written as DNA, the CDR3 is TGTGCCAGCAGTTTTGGGTCGGGAGTTGGTAATGAGCAGTTCTTC.

This clonotype was picked up many times. The CDR3 region has the DNA TGCAGTGCTAGGCCCGAGGGGACAGGGGTTAAAGGCTACACCTTC. This codes for CSARPEGTGVKGYTF. V is TRBV20-1 and J is TRBJ1-2, with TRBD1 matching over 10 bases. Trimming took 3 bases from V and 8 from J; bases not matched to a gene: 12. The CDR3 is 15 amino acids. Germline V gives CDR1 DFQATT, CDR2 SNEGSKA (reference sequence).

Many counts were recorded for this clonotype. This CDR3 reads CASSIEAPSGDEQYF. CDR3 nucleotides: TGTGCCAGTAGTATAGAGGCTCCCTCTGGCGACGAGCAGTACTTC. The chain links TRBV19 to TRBJ2-7; D not resolved. Deletions cut 0 bases from V and 5 bases from J, with 14 bases between. The CDR3 length is 15 residues. Germline V gene data show CDR1 as LNHDA and CDR2 as SQIVND (reference sequence).